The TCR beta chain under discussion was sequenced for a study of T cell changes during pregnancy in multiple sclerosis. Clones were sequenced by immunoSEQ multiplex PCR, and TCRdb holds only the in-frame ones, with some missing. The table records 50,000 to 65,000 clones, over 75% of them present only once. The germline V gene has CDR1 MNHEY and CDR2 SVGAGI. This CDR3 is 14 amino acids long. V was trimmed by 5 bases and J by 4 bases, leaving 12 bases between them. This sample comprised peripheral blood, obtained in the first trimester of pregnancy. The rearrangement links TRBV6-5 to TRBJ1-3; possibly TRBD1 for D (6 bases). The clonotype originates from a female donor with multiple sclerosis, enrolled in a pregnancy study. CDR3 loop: CASSRQEQGNTIYF. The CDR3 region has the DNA TGTGCCAGCAGTCGACAGGAGCAAGGAAACACCATATATTTT.